The source of this T cell receptor (beta chain) is a study of OX40 agonist ivuxolimab in advanced cancers. Study in general: Every 2 weeks, ivuxolimab was infused into the patients intravenously at between 0.01 and 10 mg/kg. Aged 23 to 79 with a mean of 60 years, they were less than 90% male. Study-wide results and caveats: In the 0.1-3.0 mg/kg groups, partial responders showed among the lowest expansion.

Sequenced by immunoSEQ multiplex PCR; TCRdb stores in-frame clones only, minus some. The sample carries approximately 45,000 clones, roughly 82% recorded once. The CDR3 is 16 residues long. From germline, CDR1 is LNHNV and CDR2 YYDKDF (reference sequence). V shed 4 bases, J shed 8 bases, and the junction held 10 bases outside the gene matches. This clone was found a few times. Its antigen is unknown. Anyone with autoimmune disease history or systemic immunosuppression was excluded. Material: CD4+ or CD8+ T cells sorted from blood, obtained in a trial of the OX40 agonist ivuxolimab. This TCR derives from an adult with an advanced solid tumor such as melanoma, head and neck, liver or kidney cancer. The chain has TRBV15 and TRBJ1-6; TRBD1 matches at 8 bases. This chain's CDR3 is CATSMTGDPTYSPLHF. The CDR3 region has the DNA TGTGCCACCAGCATGACAGGGGACCCAACCTATTCACCCCTCCACTTT.